This T cell receptor (beta chain) was identified during a study of tumor-infiltrating lymphocytes in glioblastoma multiforme. Points on this clonotype: Mismatch with germline at one junction end may stem from a read error.

TCR beta libraries were built from RNA through three nested multiplex PCR rounds using modified ARM-PCR. MiXCR was run by TCRdb on the multiplex PCR reads, yielding one entry per CDR3 protein. In the table there are about 19,000 distinct CDR3 sequences, about two thirds of which are singletons. Germline CDR1 reads SGHDN; CDR2 reads FVKESK. CDR3 size: 12 residues. Input material: peripheral blood. This chain uses TRBV14 with TRBJ2-3; D ambiguous. This receptor was obtained from a male donor with glioblastoma. As DNA, the CDR3 is TGTGCCAGCAGCCAAGAGAAAAGGACGCAGTATTTC. It codes for CASSQEKRTQYF.